The 25 T cell receptor beta chains listed next were all sequenced from one sample in a study of T cell repertoires in cytomegalovirus infection (dated by TCRdb to between 2018 and 2021). Data came from an Illumina HiSeq 1500. The raw public data were reprocessed by TCRdb itself: fastp quality trimming at Q25, MiXCR clonotype calling, in-frame beta chains only. Merged by CDR3 protein, the rows form single entries marked with the most common genes and DNA. In this sample the table shows some 320,000 distinct CDR3 sequences, 8% to 9.5% of which occur a single time. The ten largest clones take up around 4.1% of the sample. Specimen: PBMCs. The receptor source for this set is a human donor in good health (CMV status not recorded). Some clones in this sample may be carry-over from other donors' samples.

This clonotype was detected many times. The chain recombines TRBV7-9 with TRBJ2-7, with D perhaps matching TRBD2 (5 bases). CDR1 is SEHNR, CDR2 FQNEAQ, per germline (reference sequence). CDR3 size: 12 residues. Between the trimmed V and J ends, which lost 4 bases and 6 bases, there was a span of 10 bases. In nucleotides, the CDR3 is TGTGCCAGCAGCTCAGGAGGTCCCGAGCAGTACTTC. It yields the protein CASSSGGPEQYF.

This chain uses TRBV2 with TRBJ1-1; 7 positions agree with TRBD1. Germline V gives CDR1 SNHLY, CDR2 FYNNEI. CDR3 length equals 12 residues. V shed 9 bases and J 6 bases; nucleotides not matched to a gene: 7. In DNA form, the CDR3 reads TGTGCCAGGACGACAGGGTTCGCTGAAGCTTTCTTT. Translation gives CARTTGFAEAFF. The full variable domain, rest sourced from reference TRBV2 and TRBJ1-1, is EPEVTQTPSHQVTQMGQEVILRCVPISNHLYFYWYRQILGQKVEFLVSFYNNEISEKSEIFDDQFSVERPDGSNFTLKIRSTKLEDSAMYFCARTTGFAEAFFGQGTRLTVV.

The chain uses TRBV25-1 and TRBJ2-7; D unresolved. Looked up from germline, CDR1 is MGHDK and CDR2 is SYGVNS. Trimming removed 5 bases at V and 13 bases at J, with 12 bases between. The CDR3 extends over 10 amino acids. The CDR3 coding sequence is TGTGCCAGCAGTCTGGCCATCCTTTACTTC. Protein sequence: CASSLAILYF.

This clonotype was counted at least ten times. The V call is TRBV7-2, the J call TRBJ2-7, with TRBD1 identical over 11 bases. Unmatched junction bases numbered 2, after V lost 2 bases and J lost 5 bases. This CDR3 contains 14 residues. CDR1 and CDR2 (germline): SGHTA, FQGNSA. The CDR3 protein is CASSLRDRGDEQYF. The CDR3 DNA sequence: TGTGCCAGCAGCTTAAGGGACAGGGGGGACGAGCAGTACTTC.

This clonotype was picked up a small number of times. The chain combines TRBV28 with TRBJ1-2; maybe TRBD1 (5 bases). The CDR3 runs 13 residues. Germline V lookup: CDR1 MDHEN, CDR2 SYDVKM. The CDR3 is CGARGTKHYGYTF. The CDR3 region has the DNA TGTGGGGCCCGTGGGACCAAACATTATGGCTACACCTTC.

This clonotype has a handful of counts. This chain joins TRBV18 and TRBJ2-1, with D tentatively TRBD2 (6 bases). CDR3 length equals 15 residues. V was pared by 2 bases and J by 2 bases, with 10 bases between. Germline V gene sequence: CDR1 KGHSH, CDR2 LQKENI. Here the CDR3 reads CASSPIGGAYNEQFF. The DNA of the CDR3 is TGTGCCAGCTCACCAATCGGAGGGGCCTACAATGAGCAGTTCTTC.

This clonotype has just a few counts. The chain employs TRBV30 and TRBJ2-5, with no clear D. This CDR3 spans 14 amino acids. Deletions cut 3 bases from V and 5 bases from J, with 16 bases between. Germline-derived CDR1 and CDR2 are GTSNPN and SVGIG (reference sequence). This CDR3 is CAWRKNWAVETQYF. CDR3 in DNA: TGTGCCTGGAGAAAAAATTGGGCCGTGGAGACCCAGTACTTC.

This clonotype is a singleton in its sample. This may come from a read error, since a much larger clone is one base off. The conserved phenylalanine or tryptophan is not found at the CDR3 terminus, so this likely reflects a read error. This chain joins TRBV7-3 and TRBJ2-3, with D possibly being TRBD2 (7 bases). Germline CDR1 SGHTA, CDR2 FQGTGA. This CDR3 is 14 amino acids long. V gave up 6 bases and J gave up 4 bases, with 14 bases separating them. CDR3 amino acids: CASSNGGPADTQYL. The DNA of the CDR3 is TGTGCCAGCAGTAACGGGGGGCCGGCAGATACGCAGTATTTA.

The sample holds a few counts of this clonotype. The CDR3 coding sequence is TGTGCCAGCAGCTCGACAGGGGACTCAGAAGCTTTCTTT. This encodes CASSSTGDSEAFF. The J gene is TRBJ1-1, the V gene TRBV11-3, with 8 bases aligning to TRBD1. The junction had 6 bases not matched to a gene; V was cut back by 4 bases and J by 8 bases. This CDR3 comprises 13 residues. Germline V gene data show CDR1 as SGHNT and CDR2 as YENEEA.

This clonotype came up many times. The genes are TRBV12-3 or TRBV12-4 and TRBJ1-5; D may be TRBD1 (5 bases). V lost 1 base and J 6 bases, leaving 19 bases between the germline ends. This CDR3 spans 17 amino acids. The CDR3 DNA reads TGTGCCAGCAGTTTAGAGTCCGGGCTCGGGGGGATTCAGCCCCAGCATTTT. This sequence encodes CASSLESGLGGIQPQHF.

This clonotype was detected ten times or more. The chain is built from TRBV7-2 and TRBJ1-2, with TRBD1 matching 9 bases. This CDR3 region has 15 residues. Germline V gene sequence: CDR1 SGHTA, CDR2 FQGNSA. Trimming took 1 base from V and 4 from J; bases not matched to a gene: 4. The CDR3 reads CASSLVGTGSYGYTF. CDR3 DNA sequence: TGTGCCAGCAGCTTAGTCGGGACAGGGTCCTATGGCTACACCTTC.

CDR3 sequence reads: CASSSSGTGTLNTEAFF. As DNA, the CDR3 is TGTGCCAGCAGCTCTTCCGGGACAGGGACCTTAAACACTGAAGCTTTCTTT. The V call is TRBV7-2, the J call TRBJ1-1; 9 bases map to TRBD1. With V trimmed by 4 bases and J by 2 bases, 11 bases remained unmatched. The CDR3 is 17 amino acids. Germline V gene lookup returns CDR1 SGHTA and CDR2 FQGNSA.

The V and J genes are TRBV6-1 and TRBJ2-1, with no clear D. Germline-derived CDR1 and CDR2 are MNHNS and SASEGT. Trimming pared 8 bases from V and 0 bases from J, leaving 14 bases between. CDR3 length equals 15 residues. In DNA, the CDR3 is TGTGCCAGCGGGAAATACAGCGACTCCTACAATGAGCAGTTCTTC. This gives the protein CASGKYSDSYNEQFF.

The rearrangement links TRBV6-2 or TRBV6-3 to TRBJ2-5; 7 bases map to TRBD1. This CDR3 region has 16 residues. J was trimmed by 5 bases and V by 5 bases; bases with no gene match: 14. The germline gives CDR1 MNHEY, CDR2 SVGEGT. The DNA for the CDR3 is TGTGCCAGCAGTGACCCGACAGGGAAAGGGATGGAGACCCAGTACTTC. It yields the protein CASSDPTGKGMETQYF.

This clonotype has more than one count but fewer than ten. CDR3 loop: CSASRGTDTEAFF. DNA of the CDR3: TGCAGTGCTAGCAGGGGGACAGACACTGAAGCTTTCTTT. This chain links TRBV20-1 with TRBJ1-1; TRBD1 matches at 7 bases. CDR3 length equals 13 residues. The V segment lost 3 bases and the J segment 3 bases; nucleotides outside the gene matches: 4. Germline V CDR1 and CDR2: DFQATT, SNEGSKA (reference sequence).

This clonotype was observed at least ten times. The chain is built from TRBV7-2 and TRBJ1-2; TRBD1 agrees at 7 bases. This CDR3 is 15 amino acids long. From germline, CDR1 is SGHTA and CDR2 FQGNSA. The V segment lost 5 bases and the J segment 0 bases; nucleotides outside the gene matches: 6. The CDR3 DNA follows: TGTGCCAGCAGCGAACAGGGGAGGGCTAACTATGGCTACACCTTC. Its translation: CASSEQGRANYGYTF.

This clonotype has a count of ten or more. The chain employs TRBV2 and TRBJ2-1; 7 bases map to TRBD1. Germline V lookup: CDR1 SNHLY, CDR2 FYNNEI. The J segment lost 2 bases and the V segment lost 4 bases, leaving 5 bases of the junction unmatched. The CDR3 contains 15 residues. In nucleotides, the CDR3 is TGTGCCAGCAGTGTATCGGGACAGCCCTACAATGAGCAGTTCTTC. Translating gives CASSVSGQPYNEQFF.

In this sample, this clonotype turned up a few times. The chain combines TRBV28 with TRBJ2-1; D is perhaps TRBD1 (6 bases). The CDR3 has 13 amino acids. The V gene's germline CDR1 is MDHEN and CDR2 SYDVKM. The germline V and J ends were trimmed by 8 bases and 4 bases, with 12 bases remaining between them. The CDR3 reads CASGGGQYNEQFF. CDR3 sequence (DNA): TGTGCCAGCGGCGGTGGACAGTACAATGAGCAGTTCTTC.

This clonotype was seen only a few times. The J gene is TRBJ1-5, the V gene TRBV20-1, with no clear D. This CDR3 is 14 amino acids long. Germline CDR1 and CDR2: DFQATT and SNEGSKA (reference sequence). Deletions cut 1 base from V and 4 bases from J, with 11 bases between. The CDR3 DNA sequence: TGCAGTGCTAGAGCAGATAGGGTTAATCAGCCCCAGCATTTT. This codes for CSARADRVNQPQHF.

This clonotype was observed many times. This chain connects TRBV6-6 to TRBJ1-4, with D unclear. Per germline, CDR1 MNHNY and CDR2 SVGAGI (reference sequence). This CDR3 spans 13 amino acids. Trimming pared 8 bases from V and 2 bases from J, leaving 9 bases between. The CDR3 nucleotides are TGTGCCAGCCGGGGTCGGACTAATGAAAAACTGTTTTTT. It yields the protein CASRGRTNEKLFF.

The CDR3 is CASSAYRENEQFF. The CDR3, as DNA: TGTGCCAGCAGCGCTTACAGGGAAAATGAGCAGTTCTTC. The gene calls are TRBV11-2 and TRBJ2-1; D perhaps matches TRBD1 (6 bases). The V and J ends lost 5 bases and 7 bases respectively, with 12 bases between them. CDR3 size: 13 residues. The germline V gene has CDR1 SGHAT and CDR2 FQNNGV. Drawing the rest from reference TRBV11-2 and TRBJ2-1, the complete variable domain is EAGVAQSPRYKIIEKRQSVAFWCNPISGHATLYWYQQILGQGPKLLIQFQNNGVVDDSQLPKDRFSAERLKGVDSTLKIQPAKLEDSAVYLCASSAYRENEQFFGPGTRLTVL.

The sample holds a few counts of this clonotype. V and J are TRBV20-1 and TRBJ2-7, with D perhaps TRBD1 (6 bases). The V gene lost 6 bases and the J gene lost 3 bases, with 15 bases spanning the gap. The germline gives CDR1 DFQATT, CDR2 SNEGSKA (reference sequence). The CDR3 totals 13 residues. For the CDR3, the DNA is TGCAGTGCGATAGACAGGCAACGCTACGAGCAGTACTTC. Its protein product is CSAIDRQRYEQYF.

The sample holds a few counts of this clonotype. The chain couples TRBV7-4 to TRBJ1-2; 11 bases fit TRBD1. V shed 4 bases and J 3 bases; nucleotides not matched to a gene: 4. The V gene's germline CDR1 is SGHVT and CDR2 SQSDAQ. The CDR3 consists of 15 residues. CDR3 in amino acids: CASSSPGQGDYGYTF. In nucleotides, the CDR3 is TGTGCCAGCAGCTCTCCGGGACAGGGGGACTATGGCTACACCTTC.

This clonotype was seen only a few times. The chain couples TRBV12-3 or TRBV12-4 to TRBJ2-7; no clear D gene. There are 14 residues in the CDR3. V lost 0 bases and J 2 bases, leaving 8 bases between the germline ends. CDR3 in amino acids: CASSLAQVAYEQYF. In nucleotides, the CDR3 is TGTGCCAGCAGTTTAGCTCAGGTGGCCTACGAGCAGTACTTC.

V and J are TRBV6-2 or TRBV6-3 and TRBJ2-1; possibly TRBD2 for D (5 bases). Trimming left V 4 bases short and J 4 bases short, with 14 bases between. Germline values: CDR1 MNHEY, CDR2 SVGEGT. The CDR3 length is 15 residues. The CDR3 spells CASSFSLSGYNEQFF. DNA for the CDR3: TGTGCCAGCAGTTTTTCTTTAAGCGGTTACAATGAGCAGTTCTTC.